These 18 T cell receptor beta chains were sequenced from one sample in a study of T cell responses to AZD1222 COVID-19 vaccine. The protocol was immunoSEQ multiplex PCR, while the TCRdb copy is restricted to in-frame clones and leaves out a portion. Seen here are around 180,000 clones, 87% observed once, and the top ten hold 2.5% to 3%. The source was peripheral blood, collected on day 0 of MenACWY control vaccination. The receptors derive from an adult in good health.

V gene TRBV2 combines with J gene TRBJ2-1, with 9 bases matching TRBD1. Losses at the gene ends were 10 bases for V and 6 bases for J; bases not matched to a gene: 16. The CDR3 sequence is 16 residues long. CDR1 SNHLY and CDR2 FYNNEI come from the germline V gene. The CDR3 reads CATHKDPGTGSNEQFF. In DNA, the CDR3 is TGTGCCACCCACAAAGATCCCGGGACAGGGAGCAATGAGCAGTTCTTC.

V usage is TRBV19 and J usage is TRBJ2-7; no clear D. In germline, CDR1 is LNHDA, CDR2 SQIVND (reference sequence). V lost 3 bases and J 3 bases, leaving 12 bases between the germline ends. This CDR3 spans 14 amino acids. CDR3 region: CASSMVLNNYEQYF. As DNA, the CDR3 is TGTGCCAGTAGTATGGTACTCAACAACTACGAGCAGTACTTC.

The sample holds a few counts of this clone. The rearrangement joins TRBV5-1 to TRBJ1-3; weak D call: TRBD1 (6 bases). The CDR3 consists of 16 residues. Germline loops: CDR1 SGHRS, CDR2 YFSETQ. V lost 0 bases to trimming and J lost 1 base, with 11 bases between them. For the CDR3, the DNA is TGCGCCAGCAGCTTGGGCCCCCAGGGGTCTGGAAACACCATATATTTT. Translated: CASSLGPQGSGNTIYF.

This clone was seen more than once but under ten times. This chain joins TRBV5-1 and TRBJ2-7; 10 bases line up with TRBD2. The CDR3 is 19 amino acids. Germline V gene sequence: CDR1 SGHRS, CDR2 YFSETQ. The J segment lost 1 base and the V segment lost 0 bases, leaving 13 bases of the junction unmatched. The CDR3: CASSLGGTSAGGLSYEQYF. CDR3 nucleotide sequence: TGCGCCAGCAGCTTGGGAGGGACTAGCGCGGGAGGTCTTTCCTACGAGCAGTACTTC.

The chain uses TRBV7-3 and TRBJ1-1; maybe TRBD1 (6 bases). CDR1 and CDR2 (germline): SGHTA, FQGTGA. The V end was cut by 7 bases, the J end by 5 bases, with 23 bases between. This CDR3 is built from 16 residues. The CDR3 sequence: CASTSPGTLIGTEAFF. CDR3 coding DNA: TGTGCCAGCACGAGCCCCGGGACACTCATTGGGACTGAAGCTTTCTTT.

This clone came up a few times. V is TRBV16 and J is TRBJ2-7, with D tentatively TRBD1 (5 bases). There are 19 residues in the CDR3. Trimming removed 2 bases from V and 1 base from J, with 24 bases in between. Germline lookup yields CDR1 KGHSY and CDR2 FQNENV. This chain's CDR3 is CASSQGVRQWQKGSYEQYF. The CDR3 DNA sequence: TGTGCCAGCAGCCAAGGTGTGAGACAGTGGCAAAAGGGATCCTACGAGCAGTACTTC.

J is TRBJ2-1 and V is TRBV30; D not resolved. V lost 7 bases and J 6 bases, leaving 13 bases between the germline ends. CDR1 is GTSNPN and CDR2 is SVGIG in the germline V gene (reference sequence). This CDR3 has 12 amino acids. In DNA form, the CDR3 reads TGTGCCTCCCCCTTAGGAATCAATGAGCAGTTCTTC. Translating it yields CASPLGINEQFF. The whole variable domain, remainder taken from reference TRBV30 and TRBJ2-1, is SQTIHQWPATLVQPVGSPLSLECTVEGTSNPNLYWYRQAAGRGLQLLFYSVGIGQISSEVPQNLSASRPQDRQFILSSKKLLLSDSGFYLCASPLGINEQFFGPGTRLTVL.

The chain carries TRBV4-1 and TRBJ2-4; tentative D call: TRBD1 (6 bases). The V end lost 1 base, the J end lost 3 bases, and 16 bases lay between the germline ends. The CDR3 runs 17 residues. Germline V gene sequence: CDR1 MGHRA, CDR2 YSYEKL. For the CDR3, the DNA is TGCGCCAGCAGCCAAGGAACAGGGCCACACCTCAAAAACATTCAGTACTTC. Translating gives CASSQGTGPHLKNIQYF.

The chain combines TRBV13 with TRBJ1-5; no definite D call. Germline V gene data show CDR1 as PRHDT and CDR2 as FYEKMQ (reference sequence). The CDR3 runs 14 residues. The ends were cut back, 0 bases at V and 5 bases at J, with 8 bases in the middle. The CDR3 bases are TGTGCCAGCAGCTTAGGCCTGACGGATCAGCCCCAGCATTTT. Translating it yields CASSLGLTDQPQHF.

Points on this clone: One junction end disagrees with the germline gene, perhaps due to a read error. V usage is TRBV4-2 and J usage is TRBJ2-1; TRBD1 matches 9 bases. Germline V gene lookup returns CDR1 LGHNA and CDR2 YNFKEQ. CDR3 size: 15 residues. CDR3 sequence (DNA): TGTGCCAGCAGCCAAGATCTTGGACAGGGGTCCAACCCGGTCTTC. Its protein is CASSQDLGQGSNPVF.

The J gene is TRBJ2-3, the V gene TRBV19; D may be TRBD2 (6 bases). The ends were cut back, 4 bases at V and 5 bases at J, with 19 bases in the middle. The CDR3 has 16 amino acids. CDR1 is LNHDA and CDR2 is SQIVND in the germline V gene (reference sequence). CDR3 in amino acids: CASSTLLSGRGDTQYF. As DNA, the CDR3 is TGTGCCAGTAGTACCTTACTTAGCGGCCGCGGAGATACGCAGTATTTT.

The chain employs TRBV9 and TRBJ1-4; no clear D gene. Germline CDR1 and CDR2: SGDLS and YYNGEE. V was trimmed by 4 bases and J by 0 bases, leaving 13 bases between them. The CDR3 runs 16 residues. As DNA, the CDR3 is TGTGCCAGCAGCCCAGGTCATGGAGCAACTAATGAAAAACTGTTTTTT. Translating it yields CASSPGHGATNEKLFF. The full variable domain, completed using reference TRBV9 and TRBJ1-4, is DSGVTQTPKHLITATGQRVTLRCSPRSGDLSVYWYQQSLDQGLQFLIQYYNGEERAKGNILERFSAQQFPDLHSELNLSSLELGDSALYFCASSPGHGATNEKLFFGSGTQLSVL.

CDR3 region: CASSVDPMENTEAFF. CDR3 coding DNA: TGTGCCAGCAGCGTAGATCCTATGGAGAACACTGAAGCTTTCTTT. V usage is TRBV9 and J usage is TRBJ1-1; D is uncertain. Germline-derived CDR1 and CDR2 are SGDLS and YYNGEE. CDR3 length equals 15 residues. V lost 0 bases, J lost 1 base, and 10 bases lay in between. Supplemented by reference TRBV9 and TRBJ1-1, the full variable domain reads DSGVTQTPKHLITATGQRVTLRCSPRSGDLSVYWYQQSLDQGLQFLIQYYNGEERAKGNILERFSAQQFPDLHSELNLSSLELGDSALYFCASSVDPMENTEAFFGQGTRLTVV.

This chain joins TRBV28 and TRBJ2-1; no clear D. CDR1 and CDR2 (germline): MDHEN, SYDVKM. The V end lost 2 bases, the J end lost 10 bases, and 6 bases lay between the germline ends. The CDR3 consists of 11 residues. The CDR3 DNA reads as TGTGCCAGCAGTTTAAACGGAGAGCAGTTCTTC. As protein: CASSLNGEQFF.

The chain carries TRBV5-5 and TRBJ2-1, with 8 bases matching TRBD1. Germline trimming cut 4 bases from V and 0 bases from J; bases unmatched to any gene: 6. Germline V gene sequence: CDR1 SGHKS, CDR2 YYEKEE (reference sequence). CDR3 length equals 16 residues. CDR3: CASSLKDRGSYNEQFF. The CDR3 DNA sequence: TGTGCCAGCAGCCTAAAAGACAGGGGCTCCTACAATGAGCAGTTCTTC.

The CDR3 protein is CASSETVGISIRNEQFF. In nucleotides, the CDR3 is TGTGCCAGCAGTGAAACGGTCGGGATCTCCATCCGGAATGAGCAGTTCTTC. The chain couples TRBV2 to TRBJ2-1; the D gene is possibly TRBD2 (5 bases). CDR1 and CDR2 from the germline V gene are SNHLY and FYNNEI. The CDR3 totals 17 residues. The ends were cut back, 2 bases at V and 7 bases at J, with 21 bases in the middle.

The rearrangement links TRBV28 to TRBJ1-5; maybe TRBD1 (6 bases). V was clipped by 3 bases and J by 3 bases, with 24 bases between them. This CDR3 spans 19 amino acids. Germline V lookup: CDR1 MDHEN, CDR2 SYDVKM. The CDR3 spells CASSFYTTRGGRINQPQHF. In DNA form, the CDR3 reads TGTGCCAGCAGTTTTTATACTACTCGGGGGGGGCGGATCAATCAGCCCCAGCATTTT.

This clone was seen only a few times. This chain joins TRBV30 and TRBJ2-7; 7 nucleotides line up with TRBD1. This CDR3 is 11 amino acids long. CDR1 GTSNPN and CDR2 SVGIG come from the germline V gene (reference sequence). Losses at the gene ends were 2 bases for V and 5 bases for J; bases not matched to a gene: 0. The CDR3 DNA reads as TGTGCCTGGAGTAGGGGGCACGAGCAGTACTTC. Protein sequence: CAWSRGHEQYF.